One and the same sample provided the 15 T cell receptor beta chains below, sequenced in a study of OX40 agonist ivuxolimab in advanced cancers. Some clones are missing from TCRdb's copy, which holds only in-frame ones; the method was immunoSEQ multiplex PCR. This table holds 5,600 or so clones, 71% found once. Here the sequenced sample was CD4+ or CD8+ T cells sorted from blood, taken in a trial of the OX40 agonist ivuxolimab. The receptors derive from an adult with an advanced solid tumor such as melanoma, head and neck, liver or kidney cancer.

This clone was detected only once. The genes are TRBV7-2 and TRBJ1-2; the match to TRBD1 covers 10 bases. Losses at the gene ends were 7 bases for V and 4 bases for J; bases not matched to a gene: 6. Germline CDR1 reads SGHTA; CDR2 reads FQGNSA. The CDR3 length is 14 residues. CDR3 nucleotides: TGTGCCAGCACCCCGGGACAGGGGAGCTATGGCTACACCTTC. Translated, it gives CASTPGQGSYGYTF.

The chain joins TRBV7-3 to TRBJ2-7; perhaps TRBD1 as D (6 bases). Germline V gene sequence: CDR1 SGHTA, CDR2 FQGTGA. The V gene lost 3 bases and the J gene lost 5 bases, with 11 bases spanning the gap. The CDR3 runs 13 residues. The CDR3, as DNA: TGTGCCAGCAGCTTTACAGGGAGCCACGAGCAGTACTTC. Translation gives CASSFTGSHEQYF.

The chain links TRBV7-2 to TRBJ2-7, with 10 bases matching TRBD1. Germline lookup yields CDR1 SGHTA and CDR2 FQGNSA. V shed 5 bases and J 2 bases; nucleotides not matched to a gene: 6. CDR3 size: 15 residues. CDR3 coding DNA: TGTGCCAGCAGCCCCGGGACAGGGGTACCCTACGAGCAGTACTTC. This sequence encodes CASSPGTGVPYEQYF.

The chain has TRBV4-3 and TRBJ1-1; D is ambiguous. From germline, CDR1 is LGHNA and CDR2 YSLEER. Trimming stripped 6 bases from V and 4 bases from J, with 15 bases between. This CDR3 spans 14 amino acids. The CDR3 bases are TGCGCCAGCAGTCCCGGGAGTGGCGTCACTGAAGCTTTCTTT. Protein sequence: CASSPGSGVTEAFF.

The rearrangement joins TRBV7-9 to TRBJ2-5; a weak D match, TRBD1 (5 bases). Germline V gives CDR1 SEHNR, CDR2 FQNEAQ (reference sequence). The CDR3 consists of 14 residues. V was pared by 4 bases and J by 1 base, with 10 bases between. The CDR3 is CASSSPGFQETQYF. In DNA, the CDR3 is TGTGCCAGCAGCTCTCCAGGGTTCCAAGAGACCCAGTACTTC. Full variable domain (missing parts from reference TRBV7-9 and TRBJ2-5): DTGVSQNPRHKITKRGQNVTFRCDPISEHNRLYWYRQTLGQGPEFLTYFQNEAQLEKSRLLSDRFSAERPKGSFSTLEIQRTEQGDSAMYLCASSSPGFQETQYFGPGTRLLVL.

The chain couples TRBV27 to TRBJ2-7; no clear D gene. V was cut by 3 bases and J by 3 bases, with 9 bases left in between. This CDR3 has 13 amino acids. Germline V lookup: CDR1 MNHEY, CDR2 SMNVEV (reference sequence). The CDR3 spells CASSLGFGYEQYF. Written as DNA, the CDR3 is TGTGCCAGCAGTTTGGGGTTCGGCTACGAGCAGTACTTC.

This clone showed up just a few times. V and J are TRBV4-3 and TRBJ2-2; weak D call: TRBD2 (6 bases). The CDR3 spans 16 residues. V was cut by 0 bases and J by 1 base, with 9 bases left in between. Germline assignment: CDR1 LGHNA and CDR2 YSLEER. CDR3 residues: CASSQEVAVNTGELFF. In DNA form, the CDR3 reads TGCGCCAGCAGCCAAGAGGTAGCGGTGAACACCGGGGAGCTGTTTTTT.

Only a few counts were recorded for this clone. The chain recombines TRBV10-3 with TRBJ2-2, with 9 positions matching TRBD2. After removal of 9 bases from V and 5 bases from J, the junction contained 19 bases not matched to a gene. This CDR3 is built from 18 residues. Germline V gives CDR1 ENHRY, CDR2 SYGVKD. CDR3 residues: CAIDQRTSRLAGTGELFF. The CDR3 DNA sequence: TGTGCCATTGACCAAAGGACCTCCCGCCTAGCGGGAACCGGGGAGCTGTTTTTT.

This chain uses TRBV6-5 with TRBJ2-2; D is perhaps TRBD1 or TRBD2 (5 bases each). Per the germline V gene, CDR1 is MNHEY and CDR2 is SVGAGI. V gave up 2 bases and J gave up 4 bases, with 11 bases separating them. The CDR3 contains 15 residues. This CDR3 is CASSYEGFSTGELFF. The DNA of the CDR3 is TGTGCCAGCAGTTACGAGGGGTTCTCCACCGGGGAGCTGTTTTTT.

This clone was found once. The chain recombines TRBV5-4 with TRBJ2-5; D might be TRBD2 (6 bases). CDR3 length equals 13 residues. Germline CDR1 SGHNT, CDR2 YYREEE (reference sequence). V shed 0 bases and J shed 5 bases, with 8 bases lying between them. CDR3 region: CASSLGGVETQYF. CDR3 DNA: TGTGCCAGCAGCTTGGGGGGGGTGGAGACCCAGTACTTC.

The gene calls are TRBV27 and TRBJ2-3, with D uncertain. V gave up 0 bases and J gave up 5 bases, with 6 bases separating them. The CDR3 contains 13 residues. Germline CDR1 reads MNHEY; CDR2 reads SMNVEV (reference sequence). The CDR3, as DNA: TGTGCCAGCAGTTTATCACCTCGAGATACGCAGTATTTT. Amino acid sequence: CASSLSPRDTQYF.

Comments on this clone: This specimen includes other DNA sequences encoding the same CDR3. The gene calls are TRBV11-2 and TRBJ1-2; no definite D call. With 9 bases removed from V and 8 bases from J, the gap between germline ends came to 22 bases. The CDR3 loop spans 14 amino acids. Germline CDR1 is SGHAT and CDR2 is FQNNGV. CDR3 sequence reads: CASSPHTGSEGYTF. CDR3 DNA: TGTGCCAGTTCCCCTCACACGGGATCGGAGGGCTACACCTTC. The entire variable domain, with the rest obtained from reference TRBV11-2 and TRBJ1-2, is as follows: EAGVAQSPRYKIIEKRQSVAFWCNPISGHATLYWYQQILGQGPKLLIQFQNNGVVDDSQLPKDRFSAERLKGVDSTLKIQPAKLEDSAVYLCASSPHTGSEGYTFGSGTRLTVV.

The chain has TRBV5-6 and TRBJ2-2; no clear D. Germline values: CDR1 SGHDT, CDR2 YYEEEE. Trimming stripped 3 bases from V and 7 bases from J, with 4 bases between. The CDR3 runs to 11 residues. The CDR3 bases are TGTGCCAGCAGCTCCGGCGGGGAGCTGTTTTTT. It is translated as CASSSGGELFF.

V usage is TRBV7-6 and J usage is TRBJ2-1; no clear D gene. Trimming took 5 bases from V and 5 from J, leaving 13 bases between them. The CDR3 spans 14 residues. The germline V gene encodes CDR1 SGHVS and CDR2 FNYEAQ. CDR3 sequence: CASSPHIRDNEQFF. The CDR3 DNA reads TGTGCCAGCAGCCCTCACATCCGGGACAATGAGCAGTTCTTC.

This clone is a singleton in its sample. This chain uses TRBV7-2 with TRBJ2-7; TRBD2 aligns across 8 bases. Looked up from germline, CDR1 is SGHTA and CDR2 is FQGNSA. CDR3 length: 14 residues. Unmatched junction bases numbered 3, after V lost 5 bases and J lost 0 bases. The CDR3 here is CASSMAGGSYEQYF. CDR3 sequence (DNA): TGTGCCAGCAGCATGGCGGGGGGCTCCTACGAGCAGTACTTC.